Below, one TCR beta chain is given with its context. The sample is drawn from a study of blood T cells in healthy people across ages. Alongside a J-beta primer mix, a sample-barcoded 5' primer served in a second PCR lasting about 7 to 12 cycles. TCRdb itself ran the 5' RACE reads through MiXCR, one entry per CDR3 protein. Seen here are over 1,300,000 distinct CDR3 sequences, 59% observed once, and the top ten hold about 6.3%. Samples each yielded at least 6 micrograms of total RNA. This CDR3 comprises 16 residues. The V gene lost 0 bases and the J gene lost 2 bases, with 14 bases spanning the gap. The germline V gene has CDR1 MNHEY and CDR2 SVGAGI.

Sample: blood. The chain employs TRBV6-5 and TRBJ2-7, with TRBD1 as a possible D gene (6 bases). This receptor was identified in a man aged 18 to 35 in good health. The CDR3: CASSYSGIRGPYEQYF. The CDR3 bases are TGTGCCAGCAGTTACTCCGGGATCAGGGGCCCCTACGAGCAGTACTTC.